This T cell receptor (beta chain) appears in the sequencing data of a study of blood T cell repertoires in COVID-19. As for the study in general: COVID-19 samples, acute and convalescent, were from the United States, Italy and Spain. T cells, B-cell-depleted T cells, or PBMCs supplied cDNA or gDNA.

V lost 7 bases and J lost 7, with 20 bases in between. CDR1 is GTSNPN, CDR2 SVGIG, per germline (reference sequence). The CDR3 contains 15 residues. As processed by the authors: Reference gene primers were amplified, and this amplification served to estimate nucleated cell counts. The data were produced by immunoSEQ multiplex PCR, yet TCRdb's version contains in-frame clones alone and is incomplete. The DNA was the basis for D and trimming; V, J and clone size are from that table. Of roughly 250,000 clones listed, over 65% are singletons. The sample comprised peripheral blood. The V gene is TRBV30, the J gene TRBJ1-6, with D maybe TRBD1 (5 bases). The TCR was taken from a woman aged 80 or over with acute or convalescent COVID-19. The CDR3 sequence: CAFGRDPAGNSPLHF. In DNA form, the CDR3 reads TGTGCCTTTGGACGGGACCCGGCGGGGAATTCACCCCTCCACTTT.